This T cell receptor (beta chain) stems from a study of PD-1 blockade in classical Hodgkin lymphoma. Findings and caveats of the study: The drivers behind the repertoire differences, possibly disease activity or prior therapy, remain undefined.

Produced via immunoSEQ multiplex PCR; TCRdb's table is partial and in-frame only. The sample includes 50,000 or so clones, approximately 86% seen only once; the top ten take approximately 6.8%. This clone was counted a single time. Its target is not known. The time point: cycle 4 day 1 (C4D1), after less than seven weeks of nivolumab. Each patient experienced a relapse that followed autologous stem cell transplantation, and brentuximab vedotin exposure varied. Germline V CDR1 and CDR2: SNHLY, FYNNEI. CDR3 length: 15 amino acids. V was clipped by 5 bases and J by 4 bases; unmatched bases: 5. The chain carries TRBV2 and TRBJ2-1; 10 bases agree with TRBD2. The source material was peripheral blood mononuclear cells (PBMCs), sampled before the fourth cycle of nivolumab. The TCR originated in a human donor with classical Hodgkin lymphoma. The CDR3 sequence is CASSSGTSAYNEQFF. The CDR3 DNA sequence: TGTGCCAGCAGTTCCGGGACTAGCGCTTACAATGAGCAGTTCTTC. The full variable domain, its missing parts supplied by reference TRBV2 and TRBJ2-1, is EPEVTQTPSHQVTQMGQEVILRCVPISNHLYFYWYRQILGQKVEFLVSFYNNEISEKSEIFDDQFSVERPDGSNFTLKIRSTKLEDSAMYFCASSSGTSAYNEQFFGPGTRLTVL.